This T cell receptor beta chain was observed in a study of blood T cell repertoires in COVID-19. The wider study: Collection of acute and convalescent COVID-19 samples took place in the United States, Italy and Spain.

Trimming shortened V by 0 bases and J by 1 base, and 7 bases separated the two germline ends. This CDR3 comprises 14 residues. Germline CDR1 and CDR2: SGHNT and YYREEE (reference sequence). Clinical histories supplied by participants themselves formed the basis of cohort assignment. Among Cohort 3 donors, those recovered had two negative PCRs, clearance, or symptom resolution. Sequencing was performed with immunoSEQ multiplex PCR; in TCRdb, only in-frame clones are kept and a portion is missing. Altogether around 250,000 clones are present, just over 85% being singletons, with the ten largest covering roughly 15%.

The clonotype was recovered from a man younger than 35 who had recovered from COVID-19. V usage is TRBV5-4 and J usage is TRBJ1-1, with a tentative D call TRBD1 (5 bases). Sequenced sample: PBMCs or T cells enriched from blood (not recorded which). This chain's CDR3 is CASSLGTRNTEAFF. The CDR3 DNA reads as TGTGCCAGCAGCTTGGGGACACGGAACACTGAAGCTTTCTTT.